These T cell receptor beta chains were read from a single sample in a study of cytomegalovirus exposure and HLA in healthy donors. Data came from immunoSEQ multiplex PCR; TCRdb stores just in-frame clones and leaves some out. The sample shows 110,000 or so clones, over 75% of them seen only once. Specimen: PBMCs. The receptors shown here come from a man between 35 and 55 years old in good health and CMV-seropositive. The CDR3 runs from the conserved cysteine through the conserved F or W. Each record gives: V gene, J gene, D gene, clone size, CDR3 DNA, CDR3 protein. A D gene is named only where the DNA matches it firmly. Size is omitted from some rows. Given values are once, few, many or a class for expanded clones.

v_call: TRBV18
j_call: TRBJ2-2
d_call: NA
clone_size: NA
cdr3_nt: TGTGCCAGCTACAGGGACACCGGGGAGCTGTTTTTT
cdr3_aa: CASYRDTGELFF

v_call: TRBV7-3
j_call: TRBJ2-2
d_call: NA
clone_size: NA
cdr3_nt: TGTGCCAGCAGCTTGATAGCGAACACCGGGGAGCTGTTTTTT
cdr3_aa: CASSLIANTGELFF

v_call: TRBV6-5
j_call: TRBJ1-1
d_call: NA
clone_size: NA
cdr3_nt: TGTGCCAGCAGTCCCCCTAGTTCGAGGGCTGAAGCTTTCTTT
cdr3_aa: CASSPPSSRAEAFF

v_call: TRBV27
j_call: TRBJ1-5
d_call: NA
clone_size: NA
cdr3_nt: TGTGCCAGCAGGCGGGGGGATGGGAGCAATCAGCCCCAGCATTTT
cdr3_aa: CASRRGDGSNQPQHF

v_call: TRBV29-1
j_call: TRBJ2-7
d_call: TRBD1
clone_size: NA
cdr3_nt: TGCAGCGTTGAAGATCGACAGGGGGGGTACGAGCAGTACTTC
cdr3_aa: CSVEDRQGGYEQYF

v_call: TRBV19
j_call: TRBJ1-6
d_call: NA
clone_size: NA
cdr3_nt: TGTGCCAGTACTAAGGACAGAGCTAATTCACCCCTCCACTTT
cdr3_aa: CASTKDRANSPLHF

v_call: TRBV5-4
j_call: TRBJ2-7
d_call: NA
clone_size: NA
cdr3_nt: TGTGCCAGCAGCTTGCCACAGGGAACCTACGAGCAGTACTTC
cdr3_aa: CASSLPQGTYEQYF

v_call: TRBV7-8
j_call: TRBJ1-2
d_call: NA
clone_size: few
cdr3_nt: TGTGCCAGCAGCTGGGAGTACTATGGCTACACCTTC
cdr3_aa: CASSWEYYGYTF

v_call: TRBV11-2
j_call: TRBJ2-3
d_call: TRBD1
clone_size: NA
cdr3_nt: TGTGCCAGCAGCTTAGAACAGGGGGCTACAGATACGCAGTATTTT
cdr3_aa: CASSLEQGATDTQYF

v_call: TRBV18
j_call: TRBJ1-1
d_call: NA
clone_size: NA
cdr3_nt: TGTGCCAGCTCTCCCCCCACAGGGAGAACTGAAGCTTTCTTT
cdr3_aa: CASSPPTGRTEAFF

v_call: TRBV28
j_call: TRBJ2-7
d_call: TRBD1
clone_size: NA
cdr3_nt: TGTGCCAGCAGCAGCATCGACAGGGCCTCCTACGAGCAGTACTTC
cdr3_aa: CASSSIDRASYEQYF

v_call: TRBV6-6
j_call: TRBJ1-5
d_call: NA
clone_size: few
cdr3_nt: TGTGCCAGCCGGGCGGGATCTAACAATCAGCCCCAGCATTTT
cdr3_aa: CASRAGSNNQPQHF

v_call: TRBV7-2
j_call: TRBJ2-5
d_call: TRBD1
clone_size: NA
cdr3_nt: TGTGCCAGCAGCTTAGGGACAGGTCCAGAGACCCAGTACTTC
cdr3_aa: CASSLGTGPETQYF

v_call: TRBV27
j_call: TRBJ2-7
d_call: TRBD2
clone_size: NA
cdr3_nt: TGTGCCAGCAGTTTCATGGGACTAGCGGGGGACTCCTACGAGCAGTACTTC
cdr3_aa: CASSFMGLAGDSYEQYF

v_call: TRBV7-2
j_call: TRBJ1-1
d_call: NA
clone_size: NA
cdr3_nt: TGTGCCAGCAGCTTTTGGGGAGGGACTGAAGCTTTCTTT
cdr3_aa: CASSFWGGTEAFF

v_call: TRBV7-2
j_call: TRBJ1-5
d_call: TRBD1
clone_size: NA
cdr3_nt: TGTGCCAGCAGCTTAGCGGGGACAGGGACAGGCCAGCCCCAGCATTTT
cdr3_aa: CASSLAGTGTGQPQHF

v_call: TRBV4-3
j_call: TRBJ1-2
d_call: NA
clone_size: NA
cdr3_nt: TGCGCCAGCAGCTACGATGGCGGAGTCAACTATGGCTACACCTTC
cdr3_aa: CASSYDGGVNYGYTF

v_call: TRBV7-2
j_call: TRBJ1-1
d_call: NA
clone_size: NA
cdr3_nt: TGTGCCAGCAGCTTACAAGATGGTCAGGTAGCTTTCTTT
cdr3_aa: CASSLQDGQVAFF

v_call: TRBV7-8
j_call: TRBJ2-5
d_call: TRBD2
clone_size: once
cdr3_nt: TGTGCCAGCAGCTTATCCGTCGGACTAGGGGTGGCCCAGTACTTC
cdr3_aa: CASSLSVGLGVAQYF

v_call: TRBV7-9
j_call: TRBJ2-3
d_call: NA
clone_size: NA
cdr3_nt: TGTGCCAGCAGCTTAGGCCCGCAGTCAGCGCAGTATTTT
cdr3_aa: CASSLGPQSAQYF

v_call: TRBV4-1
j_call: TRBJ2-7
d_call: TRBD1
clone_size: NA
cdr3_nt: TGCGCCAGCAGCCAAGAAGGCGGGGACAGGGCCTACGAGCAGTACTTC
cdr3_aa: CASSQEGGDRAYEQYF

v_call: TRBV6-5
j_call: TRBJ1-5
d_call: NA
clone_size: NA
cdr3_nt: TGTGCCAGCAGTTACTCGCTTTCGGTCAATCAGCCCCAGCATTTT
cdr3_aa: CASSYSLSVNQPQHF

v_call: TRBV5-5
j_call: TRBJ1-5
d_call: NA
clone_size: NA
cdr3_nt: TGTGCCAGCAGCTTTATAGGGACACCGAGCAATCAGCCCCAGCATTTT
cdr3_aa: CASSFIGTPSNQPQHF

v_call: TRBV23-1
j_call: TRBJ1-1
d_call: NA
clone_size: few
cdr3_nt: TGCGCCGAGCAGTCCGACCCGGGGACTGAAGCTTTCTTT
cdr3_aa: CAEQSDPGTEAFF

v_call: TRBV5-5
j_call: TRBJ2-1
d_call: NA
clone_size: NA
cdr3_nt: TGTGCCAGCAGCTTCCTGACAGTATACAATGAGCAGTTCTTC
cdr3_aa: CASSFLTVYNEQFF

v_call: TRBV7-2
j_call: TRBJ2-1
d_call: TRBD1
clone_size: NA
cdr3_nt: TGTGCCAGCATCCCGGACAGGGGAGCTCTCTACAATGAGCAGTTCTTC
cdr3_aa: CASIPDRGALYNEQFF

v_call: TRBV2
j_call: TRBJ2-3
d_call: NA
clone_size: once
cdr3_nt: TGTGCCAGCAGTTACGCGCCCTCAAGCACAGATACGCAGTATTTT
cdr3_aa: CASSYAPSSTDTQYF

v_call: TRBV7-6
j_call: TRBJ2-7
d_call: NA
clone_size: NA
cdr3_nt: TGTGCCAGCAGCTTAGGTGGCAGGGACTACGAGCAGTACTTC
cdr3_aa: CASSLGGRDYEQYF

v_call: TRBV9
j_call: TRBJ2-5
d_call: NA
clone_size: NA
cdr3_nt: TGTGCCAGCAGCAACCGCGGGGAAGAGACCCAGTACTTC
cdr3_aa: CASSNRGEETQYF

v_call: TRBV4-1
j_call: TRBJ1-4
d_call: TRBD1
clone_size: once
cdr3_nt: TGCGCCAGCAGCCAAGATAACGACAGGGGCAGGGAAAAACTGTTTTTT
cdr3_aa: CASSQDNDRGREKLFF

v_call: TRBV2
j_call: TRBJ2-5
d_call: NA
clone_size: once
cdr3_nt: TGTGCCAGCAGTGAGGAGGAAGAGACCCAGTACTTC
cdr3_aa: CASSEEEETQYF

v_call: TRBV14
j_call: TRBJ2-3
d_call: NA
clone_size: NA
cdr3_nt: TGTGCCAGCAGCCCCCAAACAGATACGCAGTATTTT
cdr3_aa: CASSPQTDTQYF

v_call: TRBV5-6
j_call: TRBJ1-6
d_call: TRBD1
clone_size: few
cdr3_nt: TGTGCCAGCAGCTTGGACCAGGGGGCTCCACCCCTCCACTTT
cdr3_aa: CASSLDQGAPPLHF

v_call: TRBV4-3
j_call: TRBJ2-5
d_call: NA
clone_size: once
cdr3_nt: TGCGCCAGCAGCCAAGGAATCAGCGGGCGATGGGACGAGACCCAGTACTTC
cdr3_aa: CASSQGISGRWDETQYF

v_call: TRBV2
j_call: TRBJ1-5
d_call: NA
clone_size: once
cdr3_nt: TGTGCCAGCAGGATAGACCGACAGGCACAGCCCCAGCATTTT
cdr3_aa: CASRIDRQAQPQHF

v_call: TRBV2
j_call: TRBJ2-7
d_call: TRBD1
clone_size: NA
cdr3_nt: TGTGCCGGAGCTGGCCTGGCACAGGGGATTAACGAGCAGTACTTC
cdr3_aa: CAGAGLAQGINEQYF

v_call: TRBV28
j_call: TRBJ1-2
d_call: NA
clone_size: few
cdr3_nt: TGTGCCAGCACAGTATCCAACTATGGCTACACCTTC
cdr3_aa: CASTVSNYGYTF

v_call: TRBV7-6
j_call: TRBJ2-1
d_call: NA
clone_size: NA
cdr3_nt: TGTGCCAGCGGAAGGGGGTCCCCTTACAATGAGCAGTTCTTC
cdr3_aa: CASGRGSPYNEQFF

v_call: TRBV7-6
j_call: TRBJ1-2
d_call: NA
clone_size: NA
cdr3_nt: TGTGCCAGCAGCTTAGATCCCGGGAATCTCTATGGCTACACCTTC
cdr3_aa: CASSLDPGNLYGYTF

v_call: TRBV7-2
j_call: TRBJ1-5
d_call: NA
clone_size: NA
cdr3_nt: TGTGCCAGCAGCCTCCGGGACTTCAATCAGCCCCAGCATTTT
cdr3_aa: CASSLRDFNQPQHF

v_call: TRBV2
j_call: TRBJ1-2
d_call: NA
clone_size: NA
cdr3_nt: TGTGCCAGCACGCGGGACCCCCAAAGTGCAGGCTATGGCTACACCTTC
cdr3_aa: CASTRDPQSAGYGYTF

v_call: TRBV28
j_call: TRBJ1-2
d_call: TRBD1
clone_size: NA
cdr3_nt: TGTGCCAGCAGTTACGGGACAGGTCGCTATGGCTACACCTTC
cdr3_aa: CASSYGTGRYGYTF

v_call: TRBV7-9
j_call: TRBJ1-1
d_call: NA
clone_size: NA
cdr3_nt: TGTGCCAGCAGCTTAGTGGGCAGGGTTGGTACTGAAGCTTTCTTT
cdr3_aa: CASSLVGRVGTEAFF

v_call: TRBV5-4
j_call: TRBJ1-6
d_call: TRBD1
clone_size: once
cdr3_nt: TGTGCCAGCAGCCAGGACAGGGGAGTGGGTTCACCCCTCCACTTT
cdr3_aa: CASSQDRGVGSPLHF

v_call: TRBV5-4
j_call: TRBJ2-2
d_call: TRBD2
clone_size: NA
cdr3_nt: TGTGCCAGCAGCCACGGGGGAGCGGGGCACACCGGGGAGCTGTTTTTT
cdr3_aa: CASSHGGAGHTGELFF